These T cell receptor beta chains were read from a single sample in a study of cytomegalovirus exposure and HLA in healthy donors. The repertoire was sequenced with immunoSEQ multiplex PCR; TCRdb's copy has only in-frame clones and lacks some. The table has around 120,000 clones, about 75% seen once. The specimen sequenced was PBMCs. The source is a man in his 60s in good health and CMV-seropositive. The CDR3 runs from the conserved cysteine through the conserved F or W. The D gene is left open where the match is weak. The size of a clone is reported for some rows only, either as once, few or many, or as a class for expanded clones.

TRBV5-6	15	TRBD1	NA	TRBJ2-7	CASSSGQGNSYEQYF	TGTGCCAGCAGCTCCGGACAGGGGAACTCCTACGAGCAGTACTTC
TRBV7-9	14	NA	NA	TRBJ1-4	CASSRGSGGEKLFF	TGTGCCAGCAGCCGAGGGTCCGGGGGTGAAAAACTGTTTTTT
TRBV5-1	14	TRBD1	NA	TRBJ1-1	CASSSLDRATEAFF	TGCGCCAGCAGCTCGTTGGACAGGGCCACTGAAGCTTTCTTT
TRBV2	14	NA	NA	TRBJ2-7	CASGRTERNFQQYF	TGTGCCAGCGGAAGGACAGAAAGAAACTTCCAGCAGTACTTC
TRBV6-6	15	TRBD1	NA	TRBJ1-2	CASSYPSQGARGYTF	TGTGCCAGCAGTTATCCGTCCCAGGGGGCTCGTGGCTACACCTTC
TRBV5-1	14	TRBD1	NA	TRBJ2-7	CASSSGQGASEQYF	TGCGCCAGCAGCTCAGGACAGGGGGCGTCCGAGCAGTACTTC
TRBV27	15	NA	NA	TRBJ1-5	CASSQTPGLNWPQHF	TGTGCCAGCAGTCAAACCCCGGGACTCAACTGGCCCCAGCATTTT
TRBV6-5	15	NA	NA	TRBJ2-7	CASSYAAGGPYEQYF	TGTGCCAGCAGTTACGCGGCAGGGGGGCCTTACGAGCAGTACTTC
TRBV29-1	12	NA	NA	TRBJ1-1	CSVARWNTEAFF	TGCAGCGTAGCACGATGGAACACTGAAGCTTTCTTT
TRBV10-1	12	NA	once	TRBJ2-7	CASSESRAEQYF	TGCGCCAGCAGTGAGTCCAGGGCCGAGCAGTACTTC
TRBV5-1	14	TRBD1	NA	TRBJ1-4	CASAGTGYNEKLFF	TGCGCCAGTGCCGGGACAGGCTATAATGAAAAACTGTTTTTT